A single sample is the source of the 20 T cell receptor beta chains below, sequenced in a study of OX40 agonist ivuxolimab in advanced cancers. The assay was immunoSEQ multiplex PCR, and TCRdb's table has in-frame clones only and misses some. The sample shows tens of thousands of clones, roughly four fifths of them seen only once. Sequenced material: CD4+ or CD8+ T cells sorted from blood, taken in a trial of the OX40 agonist ivuxolimab. The receptors derive from an adult with an advanced solid tumor such as melanoma, head and neck, liver or kidney cancer.

V gene TRBV5-1 combines with J gene TRBJ1-6; D may be TRBD1 (6 bases). V was cut by 3 bases and J by 6 bases, with 16 bases left in between. The germline CDR1 and CDR2 sequences are SGHRS and YFSETQ. The CDR3 runs 16 residues. The CDR3 DNA follows: TGCGCCAGCAGCTCAAGGACCGGGACAACTAATTCACCCCTCCACTTT. This encodes CASSSRTGTTNSPLHF.

This clone has just a few counts. The rearrangement joins TRBV10-2 to TRBJ2-7; no definite D call. The CDR3 runs to 15 residues. Trimming cost V 3 bases and J 2 bases, with 14 bases left between them. The germline V gene has CDR1 WSHSY and CDR2 SAAADI. The CDR3 region is CASSDGVANTYEQYF. The DNA for the CDR3 is TGCGCCAGCAGTGATGGGGTAGCAAATACCTACGAGCAGTACTTC.

The rearrangement uses TRBV11-3 and TRBJ1-5; 8 bases line up with TRBD1. Germline CDR1 reads SGHNT; CDR2 reads YENEEA. The CDR3 is 15 residues long. J gave up 11 bases and V 1 base, and 10 bases lay outside the gene matches. The CDR3 is CASSLADRALTTQHF. In nucleotides, the CDR3 is TGTGCCAGCAGCTTAGCGGACAGGGCCCTCACGACCCAGCATTTT.

This chain uses TRBV11-3 with TRBJ2-4; TRBD2 aligns across 13 bases. CDR3 length: 15 residues. Germline trimming cut 1 base from V and 6 bases from J; bases unmatched to any gene: 0. Germline V gene lookup returns CDR1 SGHNT and CDR2 YENEEA. The CDR3 region has the DNA TGTGCCAGCAGCTTAGGGACTAGCGGGGGAAACATTCAGTACTTC. As protein: CASSLGTSGGNIQYF. The complete variable domain, with remaining parts taken from reference TRBV11-3 and TRBJ2-4, reads EAGVVQSPRYKIIEKKQPVAFWCNPISGHNTLYWYLQNLGQGPELLIRYENEEAVDDSQLPKDRFSAERLKGVDSTLKIQPAELGDSAVYLCASSLGTSGGNIQYFGAGTRLSVL.

This clone was counted a few times. The CDR3 sequence: CSANPTSEAFF. The CDR3 region has the DNA TGCAGTGCTAACCCGACAAGTGAAGCTTTCTTT. The chain is built from TRBV20-1 and TRBJ1-1; D is undetermined. Germline lookup yields CDR1 DFQATT and CDR2 SNEGSKA (reference sequence). Deletions cut 4 bases from V and 7 bases from J, with 10 bases between. CDR3 length: 11 amino acids.

The rearrangement joins TRBV10-3 to TRBJ2-3; no reliable D call. Trimming left V 4 bases short and J 4 bases short, with 6 bases between. Germline lookup yields CDR1 ENHRY and CDR2 SYGVKD. The CDR3 has 12 residues. CDR3 in DNA: TGTGCCATCAGTGTAGAGCCAGATACGCAGTATTTT. Its protein is CAISVEPDTQYF.

The CDR3 region is CASRDTEGAQAFF. The CDR3 DNA follows: TGTGCCAGCAGGGACACAGAGGGGGCTCAAGCTTTCTTT. The rearrangement uses TRBV6-4 and TRBJ1-1; 7 bases align to TRBD1. The CDR3 has 13 amino acids. Germline loops: CDR1 MRHNA, CDR2 SNTAGT. With 6 bases clipped from V and 9 bases from J, the junction kept 10 bases outside the gene matches.

The chain uses TRBV5-4 and TRBJ2-7; TRBD1 might be the D (5 bases). CDR3 size: 14 residues. Germline CDR1 and CDR2: SGHNT and YYREEE (reference sequence). V was trimmed by 1 base and J by 3 bases, leaving 11 bases between them. The DNA of the CDR3 is TGTGCCAGCAGCTTGCCCATGACAGACTACGAGCAGTACTTC. This translates into CASSLPMTDYEQYF.

The chain uses TRBV7-2 and TRBJ2-1; D not resolved. The CDR3 totals 14 residues. V was pared by 1 base and J by 8 bases, with 12 bases between. CDR1 and CDR2 (germline): SGHTA, FQGNSA. CDR3 loop: CASSLVRTRHEQFF. Written as DNA, the CDR3 is TGTGCCAGCAGCTTAGTAAGAACACGTCATGAGCAGTTCTTC.

The genes are TRBV18 and TRBJ1-2; D remains ambiguous. Germline-derived CDR1 and CDR2 are KGHSH and LQKENI. This CDR3 has 13 amino acids. V was pared by 6 bases and J by 7 bases, with 15 bases between. Here the CDR3 reads CASSPGPHGGYTF. DNA for the CDR3: TGTGCCAGCTCCCCGGGTCCTCACGGTGGCTACACCTTC.

J is TRBJ1-2 and V is TRBV6-1; TRBD1 might be the D (5 bases). The CDR3 sequence is 13 residues long. Looked up from germline, CDR1 is MNHNS and CDR2 is SASEGT. Trimming pared 3 bases from V and 5 bases from J, leaving 10 bases between. CDR3 region: CASSEWGGYGYTF. In DNA form, the CDR3 reads TGTGCCAGCAGTGAGTGGGGGGGTTATGGCTACACCTTC.

The chain carries TRBV19 and TRBJ1-5; D unresolved. V lost 7 bases and J lost 3, with 10 bases in between. Germline CDR1 is LNHDA and CDR2 is SQIVND (reference sequence). The CDR3 length is 13 residues. The CDR3: CASTQEDNQPQHF. CDR3 nucleotides: TGTGCCAGTACCCAGGAGGACAATCAGCCCCAGCATTTT.

The chain is built from TRBV30 and TRBJ2-3; 13 bases are a match to TRBD2. Germline lookup yields CDR1 GTSNPN and CDR2 SVGIG (reference sequence). This CDR3 is built from 18 residues. V shed 3 bases and J 1 base; nucleotides not matched to a gene: 10. The CDR3: CAWSPGLAGSSGTDTQYF. CDR3 in DNA: TGTGCCTGGAGCCCGGGACTAGCGGGGTCGTCAGGCACAGATACGCAGTATTTT.

This chain joins TRBV18 and TRBJ1-6; unclear D gene. Germline values: CDR1 KGHSH, CDR2 LQKENI. Trimming stripped 2 bases from V and 4 bases from J, with 9 bases between. This CDR3 has 15 amino acids. CDR3 DNA sequence: TGTGCCAGCTCACCAACGACACCATATAATTCACCCCTCCACTTT. Translation: CASSPTTPYNSPLHF.

This clone was observed a single time. The chain uses TRBV5-1 and TRBJ2-1; 7 bases are shared with TRBD2. Germline CDR1 SGHRS, CDR2 YFSETQ. J gave up 10 bases and V 4 bases, and 8 bases lay outside the gene matches. This CDR3 is built from 13 residues. The CDR3 DNA is TGCGCCAGCAGCGGGGGGGTCTCTTGGGAGCAGTTCTTC. This sequence encodes CASSGGVSWEQFF. The entire variable domain, with the rest obtained from reference TRBV5-1 and TRBJ2-1, is as follows: KAGVTQTPRYLIKTRGQQVTLSCSPISGHRSVSWYQQTPGQGLQFLFEYFSETQRNKGNFPGRFSGRQFSNSRSEMNVSTLELGDSALYLCASSGGVSWEQFFGPGTRLTVL.

The chain couples TRBV9 to TRBJ1-6, with unresolved D. This CDR3 spans 16 amino acids. Looked up from germline, CDR1 is SGDLS and CDR2 is YYNGEE. The germline V and J ends were trimmed by 1 base and 7 bases, with 15 bases remaining between them. This chain's CDR3 is CASSVRPRAENSPLHF. CDR3 in DNA: TGTGCCAGCAGCGTAAGGCCTCGGGCGGAGAATTCACCCCTCCACTTT.

In its sample, this clone was seen once. The chain joins TRBV5-5 to TRBJ2-2, with TRBD2 identical over 11 bases. J was trimmed by 4 bases and V by 2 bases; bases with no gene match: 7. The CDR3 has 17 amino acids. The germline CDR1 and CDR2 sequences are SGHKS and YYEKEE (reference sequence). CDR3 loop: CASSFLAGGPGTGELFF. CDR3 in DNA: TGTGCCAGCAGCTTTCTAGCGGGGGGCCCCGGCACCGGGGAGCTGTTTTTT. Drawing the rest from reference TRBV5-5 and TRBJ2-2, the complete variable domain is DAGVTQSPTHLIKTRGQQVTLRCSPISGHKSVSWYQQVLGQGPQFIFQYYEKEERGRGNFPDRFSARQFPNYSSELNVNALLLGDSALYLCASSFLAGGPGTGELFFGEGSRLTVL.

The chain couples TRBV7-7 to TRBJ1-1; D gene ambiguous. The V gene lost 3 bases and the J gene lost 2 bases, with 7 bases spanning the gap. The length of the CDR3 is 13 residues. CDR1 and CDR2 (germline): SSHAT, FNYEAQ (reference sequence). The CDR3 nucleotides are TGTGCCAGCAGCTTGTCCGATAACACTGAAGCTTTCTTT. Translation: CASSLSDNTEAFF.

J is TRBJ2-2 and V is TRBV9, with 8 bases that match TRBD1. Losses at the gene ends were 4 bases for V and 1 base for J; bases not matched to a gene: 6. The CDR3 contains 16 residues. The germline gives CDR1 SGDLS, CDR2 YYNGEE. The CDR3 nucleotides read TGTGCCAGCAGCCCTTCCAGGGGGCAGAACACCGGGGAGCTGTTTTTT. Its protein is CASSPSRGQNTGELFF. The variable domain in full, completed from reference TRBV9 and TRBJ2-2, reads DSGVTQTPKHLITATGQRVTLRCSPRSGDLSVYWYQQSLDQGLQFLIQYYNGEERAKGNILERFSAQQFPDLHSELNLSSLELGDSALYFCASSPSRGQNTGELFFGEGSRLTVL.

This chain joins TRBV7-2 and TRBJ2-3; D tentatively reads TRBD1 or TRBD2 (6 bases each). V was cut by 1 base and J by 4 bases, with 18 bases left in between. This CDR3 spans 17 amino acids. Germline V lookup: CDR1 SGHTA, CDR2 FQGNSA. DNA of the CDR3: TGTGCCAGCAGCTTAGGGTTTTGGGGGGCTGAGGCAGATACGCAGTATTTT. This codes for CASSLGFWGAEADTQYF. Full variable domain (remainder filled in from reference TRBV7-2 and TRBJ2-3): GAGVSQSPSNKVTEKGKDVELRCDPISGHTALYWYRQSLGQGLEFLIYFQGNSAPDKSGLPSDRFSAERTGGSVSTLTIQRTQQEDSAVYLCASSLGFWGAEADTQYFGPGTRLTVL.